These 14 T cell receptor beta chains originate from one sample sequenced in a study of T cells after yellow fever vaccination. One entry per CDR3 protein results from TCRdb running MiXCR on the 5' RACE reads. This sample has just under 600,000 distinct CDR3 sequences; less than 15% occur once, and the top ten carry around an eighth. Here the sequenced sample was PBMCs, taken on the day of the yellow fever booster vaccination. Receptor source: a man aged 25-45 years who received the YFV17D yellow fever vaccine.

This clonotype has only a few counts. The chain carries TRBV10-3 and TRBJ1-2; perhaps TRBD1 as D (5 bases). In germline, CDR1 is ENHRY, CDR2 SYGVKD. Trimming removed 4 bases from V and 8 bases from J, with 23 bases in between. This CDR3 is built from 16 residues. The CDR3 DNA reads as TGTGCCATCAGTGTCTCCGGGACGGTGGCCTCGAGGGGCTACACCTTC. Amino acids: CAISVSGTVASRGYTF.

The chain is built from TRBV6-2 or TRBV6-3 and TRBJ2-7, with D unclear. Germline V gives CDR1 MNHEY, CDR2 SVGEGT. The V and J ends lost 6 bases and 6 bases respectively, with 18 bases between them. The CDR3 extends over 14 amino acids. The CDR3 DNA is TGTGCCAGCAGCCCCCCATTTGAAGGCGCCGAGCAGTACTTC. This sequence encodes CASSPPFEGAEQYF.

The chain recombines TRBV29-1 with TRBJ2-1; D is perhaps TRBD1 or TRBD2 (5 bases each). The CDR3 is 14 residues long. CDR1 is SQVTM, CDR2 ANQGSEA, per germline. Trimming shortened V by 4 bases and J by 1 base, and 11 bases separated the two germline ends. CDR3 residues: CSVGGAESYNEQFF. CDR3 in DNA: TGCAGCGTTGGAGGGGCAGAGTCCTACAATGAGCAGTTCTTC.

A single count supports this clonotype. The chain links TRBV9 to TRBJ2-1, with 8 positions matching TRBD2. The CDR3 covers 15 residues. Germline CDR1 SGDLS, CDR2 YYNGEE. Trimming removed 0 bases from V and 8 bases from J; junction bases left unmatched: 7. The CDR3 reads CASSVVGAGEDEQFF. The CDR3 DNA reads as TGTGCCAGCAGCGTAGTAGGAGCGGGAGAGGATGAGCAGTTCTTC.

This clonotype has a handful of counts. The chain links TRBV6-1 to TRBJ1-1; no clear D gene. V was cut by 0 bases and J by 0 bases, with 17 bases left in between. Germline V gene sequence: CDR1 MNHNS, CDR2 SASEGT. The CDR3 spans 18 residues. The CDR3 region is CASSEALPRGLVNTEAFF. CDR3 nucleotides: TGTGCCAGCAGTGAAGCCCTTCCGCGGGGTTTGGTGAACACTGAAGCTTTCTTT.

This clonotype was observed a handful of times. The chain uses TRBV4-1 and TRBJ1-6; a weak D match, TRBD1 (5 bases). CDR1 and CDR2 from the germline V gene are MGHRA and YSYEKL. The V and J ends lost 1 base and 7 bases respectively, with 14 bases between them. The CDR3 consists of 16 residues. CDR3 bases: TGCGCCAGCAGCCAAGCCCTCTTAGGGGCCAATTCACCCCTCCACTTT. It encodes CASSQALLGANSPLHF.

In this sample, this clonotype turned up a few times. DNA of the CDR3: TGTGCCAGCAGCCAAGCTGGGGTTGGCGGGGAGCTGTTTTTT. It translates to CASSQAGVGGELFF. The J gene is TRBJ2-2, the V gene TRBV3-1; D not certain. The CDR3 loop spans 14 amino acids. Trimming stripped 1 base from V and 7 bases from J, with 10 bases between. The germline V gene encodes CDR1 LGHDT and CDR2 YNNKEL (reference sequence).

This chain uses TRBV12-3 or TRBV12-4 with TRBJ2-5; D gene ambiguous. The CDR3 length is 14 residues. With 5 bases removed from V and 1 base from J, the gap between germline ends came to 11 bases. The CDR3: CASSGQEFQETQYF. DNA for the CDR3: TGTGCCAGCAGTGGGCAGGAGTTCCAAGAGACCCAGTACTTC.

This clonotype was observed a few times. V usage is TRBV12-3 or TRBV12-4 and J usage is TRBJ2-3; D possibly matches TRBD1 or TRBD2 (5 bases each). This CDR3 comprises 13 residues. V was pared by 7 bases and J by 6 bases, with 14 bases between. The CDR3 here is CASTFPWGDTQYF. The DNA for the CDR3 is TGTGCCAGCACTTTCCCGTGGGGGGATACGCAGTATTTT.

As to this clonotype: This may be a read error, as it is one base from a much larger clone. The chain has TRBV6-2 or TRBV6-3 and TRBJ2-3; D is perhaps TRBD1 (6 bases). Germline V gene lookup returns CDR1 MNHEY and CDR2 SVGEGT. The V and J ends lost 7 bases and 1 base respectively, with 12 bases between them. The CDR3 is made up of 14 amino acids. The CDR3 is CASTRDKGTDTQYF. The CDR3 DNA reads TGTGCCAGCACCCGGGACAAAGGCACAGATACGCAGTATTTT.

The genes are TRBV7-2 and TRBJ2-7; TRBD2 might be the D (6 bases). There are 13 residues in the CDR3. Trimming pared 1 base from V and 7 bases from J, leaving 11 bases between. Germline CDR1 reads SGHTA; CDR2 reads FQGNSA. This CDR3 reads CASSLGVLAEQYF. CDR3 DNA sequence: TGTGCCAGCAGCTTAGGGGTTCTAGCGGAGCAGTACTTC.

The chain employs TRBV6-2 or TRBV6-3 and TRBJ2-5; 7 bases match TRBD1. Germline lookup yields CDR1 MNHEY and CDR2 SVGEGT. After removal of 3 bases from V and 6 bases from J, the junction contained 10 bases not matched to a gene. The CDR3 has 15 amino acids. Here the CDR3 DNA reads TGTGCCAGCAGTTATCCGGACAGGAGGAGGCAGACCCAGTACTTC. Translation gives CASSYPDRRRQTQYF.

As DNA, the CDR3 is TGCAGTGCTAGAATGAACCAGCGGGAGAGCCAAGAGACCCAGTACTTC. This encodes CSARMNQRESQETQYF. This chain connects TRBV20-1 to TRBJ2-5, with 8 nucleotides matching TRBD2. The J segment lost 1 base and the V segment lost 2 bases, leaving 9 bases of the junction unmatched. Germline CDR1 is DFQATT and CDR2 is SNEGSKA (reference sequence). This CDR3 has 16 amino acids.

The V gene is TRBV7-2, the J gene TRBJ2-5, with D tentatively TRBD2 (6 bases). CDR1 is SGHTA, CDR2 FQGNSA, per germline. Deletions cut 2 bases from V and 5 bases from J, with 18 bases between. The CDR3 spans 16 residues. In nucleotides, the CDR3 is TGTGCCAGCAGCTTACCGCTAGCGTCCGTGCGGGAGACCCAGTACTTC. This gives the protein CASSLPLASVRETQYF. Variable domain in full (rest from reference TRBV7-2 and TRBJ2-5): GAGVSQSPSNKVTEKGKDVELRCDPISGHTALYWYRQSLGQGLEFLIYFQGNSAPDKSGLPSDRFSAERTGGSVSTLTIQRTQQEDSAVYLCASSLPLASVRETQYFGPGTRLLVL.